This paragraph reports one T cell receptor (beta chain). By its share of the sample, this clonotype is medium-sized (0.01 to 0.1%). There is no known antigen for this receptor. Base qualities were left out, and no much larger clone turns up one base away. TCR alpha and beta chain libraries were amplified separately from the second PCR step onward. CMV status of each donor was established by measuring IFNgamma production from CD4+ T cells after fresh PBMCs were stimulated overnight with CMV viral lysate. Using Miltenyi beads, CD4 T cells were first positively selected, and CD8 T cells were then positively selected from the CD4-negative fraction. Cells stained for CD3, CD4, CD8, CD45RA, CD27 and a live/dead dye were sorted on a BD Aria II into four subsets by CD45RA and CD27. Effector memory cells were sorted as CD45RA-CD27-, whereas EMRA cells were sorted as CD45RA+CD27-. Blood was obtained from three healthy volunteers, and the blood from each volunteer was fractionated into CD4 and CD8 T cells and subsequently into four differentiation subsets. Approximately 120 ml of peripheral blood was collected from each donor, and PBMC were isolated from the blood using Ficoll-Paque PLUS density-gradient centrifugation. The sorted cells were lysed in RLT buffer, after which RNA was extracted using a Qiagen RNeasy kit and kept at -80 degrees C.

This record belongs to a study of naive and memory T cell subsets (dated by TCRdb to about 2017). Study-wide context: The study applied an open-source, UMI-based TCR alpha and beta sequencing pipeline to sorted naive and memory peripheral blood T cell subsets. RNA was DNase-treated and reverse transcribed with TCR constant-region primers, mostly using SuperScript III. Complete agreement was observed between the functional CMV T cell responses and the IgG serology results.

The library was built by means of UMI-ligation and nested PCR. To cover both TRBC1 and TRBC2, the beta constant-region primer consisted of an equimolar mix of two oligonucleotides. A single-stranded oligonucleotide carrying the SP2 primer and a 12-nucleotide UMI was ligated to the 3' end of the cDNA by T4 RNA ligase 1. The ligated cDNA went through four rounds of PCR with nested alpha and beta constant-region primers together with the SP2 primer. The ligation reaction was incubated at 16°C for roughly 19-24 hours. PCR2 was usually performed as a SYBR Green qPCR and halted at a preset threshold so that over-amplification would not occur. Every purification after the first one was done using Agencourt AMPure XP magnetic beads. Libraries were quantified by Qubit and checked on a TapeStation, with a main peak expected near 650 bp. Pooled libraries were sequenced on an Illumina MiSeq using v2 2x251 paired-end kits, and typically roughly 0.85-2 million reads were obtained per sample. Libraries were pooled at around 4 nM per sample, and 5-7% PhiX was added to improve cluster recognition. Processing in the source paper ran as follows. V and J genes were assigned to Demultiplexor-processed FASTQ reads by Decombinator through tag matching, with a single base-pair mismatch being allowed. UMIs were used by Collapsinator to correct both sequencing errors and frequency errors arising from PCR heterogeneity. CDR3Translator translated TCRs and extracted CDR3s from the conserved cysteine to the FGXG phenylalanine, flagging non-productive sequences. Gini, Shannon entropy and inverse Simpson indices were calculated on repertoires subsampled to equal numbers of UMI-defined TCRs. Clonotype abundance distributions were fitted to a power law by maximum likelihood within the linear range. Similar UMI counts, unique TCR numbers and clonal distributions were obtained with the pipeline and with MIGEC on one naive CD8 sample. The repertoires were searched for some 7,300 CMV-associated CDR3 sequences that had been compiled from VDJdb and a published dataset. The raw public data were reprocessed by TCRdb itself: fastp quality trimming at Q25, MiXCR clonotype calling, in-frame beta chains only. For every CDR3 protein sequence, its rows merge into one entry that carries the most common genes and DNA. The V and J calls and clone size are TCRdb's, not the authors'. The table for this sample lists 32,000 or so distinct CDR3 sequences; roughly 14% of them were counted only once. The ten largest clones represent around 23% of the sample.

Paper-wide results and their limitations: RNA-based TCR counts may be influenced by expression changes linked to T cell activation and differentiation. In both CD4 and CD8 cells, the Gini index increased while Shannon and inverse Simpson diversity decreased from naive through CM, EM and EMRA. After error correction, only a single occurrence was seen for over 85% of naive TCR sequences, so much steeper abundance distributions were produced than in memory subsets. The repertoire findings for the naive and memory subsets could not be validated, as no ground truth was available. A power law was followed by TCR abundance, with an exponent that differed between naive and memory subsets but was consistent across the three individuals. A clonotype was defined as a single alpha or beta chain sequence rather than as a paired alpha/beta receptor.

Spanning cysteine to phenylalanine, the CDR3 consists of 15 amino acids. Just CDR3 DNA is preserved here, 45 bases in frame from base 1. V drops 5 bases and J drops 4 bases, leaving 18 bases in between. The germline V gene yields MDHEN for CDR1 and SYDVKM for CDR2. Input material: effector memory CD4+ T cells from blood. The cell subset or site label corresponds to: effector memory, CD45RA- CD27-. The chain joins TRBV28 to TRBJ2-7; TRBD2 is possibly the D segment (6 matching bases). This TCR derives from a human donor in good health. The CDR3 protein: CASSTGLQAGYEQYF. The nucleotide sequence reads as follows: TGTGCCAGCAGTACGGGACTTCAGGCCGGGTACGAGCAGTACTTC. Full variable domain (CDR3 extended with the reference TRBV28 and TRBJ2-7 proteins): DVKVTQSSRYLVKRTGEKVFLECVQDMDHENMFWYRQDPGLGLRLIYFSYDVKMKEKGDIPEGYSVSREKKERFSLILESASTNQTSMYLCASSTGLQAGYEQYFGPGTRLTVT.